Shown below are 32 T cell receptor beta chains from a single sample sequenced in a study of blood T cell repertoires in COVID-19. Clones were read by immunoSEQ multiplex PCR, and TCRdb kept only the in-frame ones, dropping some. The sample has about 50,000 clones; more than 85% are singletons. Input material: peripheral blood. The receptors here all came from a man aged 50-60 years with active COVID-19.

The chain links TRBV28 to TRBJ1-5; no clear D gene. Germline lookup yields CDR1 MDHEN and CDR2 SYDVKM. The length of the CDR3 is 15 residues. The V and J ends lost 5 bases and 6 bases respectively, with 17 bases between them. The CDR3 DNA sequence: TGTGCCAGCAGTCCGGGAGGAGGAAACGGTCAGCCCCAGCATTTT. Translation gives CASSPGGGNGQPQHF.

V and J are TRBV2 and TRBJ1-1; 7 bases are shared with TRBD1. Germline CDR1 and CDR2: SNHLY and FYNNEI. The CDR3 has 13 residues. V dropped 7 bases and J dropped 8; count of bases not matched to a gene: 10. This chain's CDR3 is CASKYPGTAEAFF. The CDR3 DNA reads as TGTGCCAGCAAATATCCCGGGACAGCAGAAGCTTTCTTT.

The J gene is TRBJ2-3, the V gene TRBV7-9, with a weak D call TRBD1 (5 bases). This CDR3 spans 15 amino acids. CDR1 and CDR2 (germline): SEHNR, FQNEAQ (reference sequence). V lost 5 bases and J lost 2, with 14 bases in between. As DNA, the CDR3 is TGTGCCAGCAGCCCGACAGAGAGCCCCACAGATACGCAGTATTTT. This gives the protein CASSPTESPTDTQYF.

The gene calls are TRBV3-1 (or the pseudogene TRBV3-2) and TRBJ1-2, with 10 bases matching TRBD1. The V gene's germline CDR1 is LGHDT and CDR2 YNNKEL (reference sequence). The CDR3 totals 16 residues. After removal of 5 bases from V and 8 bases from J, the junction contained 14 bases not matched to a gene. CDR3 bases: TGTGCCAGCAGCAACCTCCCGGGACAGGGGTCGAGCGGCTACACCTTC. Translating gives CASSNLPGQGSSGYTF.

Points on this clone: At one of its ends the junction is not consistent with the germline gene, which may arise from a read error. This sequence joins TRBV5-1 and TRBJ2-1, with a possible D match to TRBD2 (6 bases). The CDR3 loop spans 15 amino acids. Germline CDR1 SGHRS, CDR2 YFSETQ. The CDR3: CASTLAGLRDNEQFF. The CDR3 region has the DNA TGCGCCAGCACCTTGGCGGGACTCCGCGACAATGAGCAGTTCTTC.

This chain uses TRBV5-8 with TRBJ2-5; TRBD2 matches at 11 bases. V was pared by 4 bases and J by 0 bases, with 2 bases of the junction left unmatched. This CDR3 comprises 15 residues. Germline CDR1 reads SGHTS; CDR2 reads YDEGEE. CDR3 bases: TGTGCCAGCAGCGCGGGACTAGCGGACCAAGAGACCCAGTACTTC. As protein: CASSAGLADQETQYF. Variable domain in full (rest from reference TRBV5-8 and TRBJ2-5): EAGVTQSPTHLIKTRGQQATLRCSPISGHTSVYWYQQALGLGLQFLLWYDEGEERNRGNFPPRFSGRQFPNYSSELNVNALELEDSALYLCASSAGLADQETQYFGPGTRLLVL.

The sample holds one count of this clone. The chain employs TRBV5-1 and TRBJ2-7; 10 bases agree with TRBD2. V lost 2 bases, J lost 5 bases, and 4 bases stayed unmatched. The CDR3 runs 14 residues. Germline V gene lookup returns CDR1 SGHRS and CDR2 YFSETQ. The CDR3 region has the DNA TGCGCCAGCAGCTTTCTAGCGGGAGCCAACGAGCAGTACTTC. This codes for CASSFLAGANEQYF.

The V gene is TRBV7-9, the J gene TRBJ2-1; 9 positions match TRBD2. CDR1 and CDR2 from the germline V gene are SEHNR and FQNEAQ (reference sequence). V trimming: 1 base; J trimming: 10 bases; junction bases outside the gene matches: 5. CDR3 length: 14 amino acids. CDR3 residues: CASSLVAGVWEQFF. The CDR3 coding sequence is TGTGCCAGCAGCTTAGTAGCGGGAGTCTGGGAGCAGTTCTTC.

DNA of the CDR3: TGCGCCAGCAGCTTGAATCAAGATACGCAGTATTTT. It codes for CASSLNQDTQYF. The genes are TRBV5-1 and TRBJ2-3, with D unclear. Per the germline V gene, CDR1 is SGHRS and CDR2 is YFSETQ. This CDR3 spans 12 amino acids. The V gene lost 1 base and the J gene lost 5 bases, with 5 bases spanning the gap.

As DNA, the CDR3 is TGCGCCAGCAGGAACGGGACAGGGCATAGTCAGCCCCAGCATTTT. Translating it yields CASRNGTGHSQPQHF. The V and J genes are TRBV5-1 and TRBJ1-5, with 9 bases aligning to TRBD1. Germline CDR1 SGHRS, CDR2 YFSETQ. V gave up 5 bases and J gave up 6 bases; unmatched junction bases: 9. The CDR3 length is 15 residues.

The CDR3 DNA reads TGTGCCAGCAGCTTCAGCGGCTTCGAGCAGTTCTTC. Translation: CASSFSGFEQFF. This rearrangement joins TRBV9 to TRBJ2-1; D may be TRBD2 (5 bases). The CDR3 sequence is 12 residues long. The V end lost 4 bases, the J end lost 10 bases, and 12 bases lay between the germline ends. Germline CDR1 and CDR2: SGDLS and YYNGEE.

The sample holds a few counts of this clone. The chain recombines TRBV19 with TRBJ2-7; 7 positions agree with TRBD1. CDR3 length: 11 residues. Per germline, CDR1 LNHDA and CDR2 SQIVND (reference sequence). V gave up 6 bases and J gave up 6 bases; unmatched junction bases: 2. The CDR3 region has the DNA TGTGCCAGTAGGGCAGGGGGCGAGCAGTACTTC. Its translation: CASRAGGEQYF.

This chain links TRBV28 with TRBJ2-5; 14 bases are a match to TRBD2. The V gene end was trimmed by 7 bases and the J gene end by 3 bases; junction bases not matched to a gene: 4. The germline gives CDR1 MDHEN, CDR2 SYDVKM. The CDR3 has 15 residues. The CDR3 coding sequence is TGTGCCAGCACCTCGACTAGCGGGAGGGAAGAGACCCAGTACTTC. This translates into CASTSTSGREETQYF.

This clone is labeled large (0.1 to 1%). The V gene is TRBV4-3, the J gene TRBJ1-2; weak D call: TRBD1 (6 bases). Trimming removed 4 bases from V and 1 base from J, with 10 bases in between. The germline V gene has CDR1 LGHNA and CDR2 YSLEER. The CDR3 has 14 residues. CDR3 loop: CASSPEQGNYGYTF. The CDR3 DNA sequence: TGCGCCAGCAGCCCGGAACAGGGTAACTATGGCTACACCTTC.

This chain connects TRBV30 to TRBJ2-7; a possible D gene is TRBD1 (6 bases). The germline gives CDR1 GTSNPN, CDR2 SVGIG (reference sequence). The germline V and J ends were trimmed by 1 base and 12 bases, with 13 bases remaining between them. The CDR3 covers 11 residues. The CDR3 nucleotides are TGTGCCTGGAGTGAAGACAGGAAACCGTACTTC. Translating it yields CAWSEDRKPYF.

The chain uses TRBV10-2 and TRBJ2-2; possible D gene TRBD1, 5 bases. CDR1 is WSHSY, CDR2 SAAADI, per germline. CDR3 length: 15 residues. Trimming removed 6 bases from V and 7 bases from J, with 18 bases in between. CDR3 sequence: CASRKETEPHGELFF. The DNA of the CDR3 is TGCGCCAGCAGGAAGGAGACAGAACCTCACGGGGAGCTGTTTTTT.

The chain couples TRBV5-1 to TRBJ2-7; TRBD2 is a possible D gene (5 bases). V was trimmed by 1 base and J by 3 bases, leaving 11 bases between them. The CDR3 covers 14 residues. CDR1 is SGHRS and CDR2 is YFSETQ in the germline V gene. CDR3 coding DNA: TGCGCCAGCAGCTTGAGAGCGGAAGTCTACGAGCAGTACTTC. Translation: CASSLRAEVYEQYF.

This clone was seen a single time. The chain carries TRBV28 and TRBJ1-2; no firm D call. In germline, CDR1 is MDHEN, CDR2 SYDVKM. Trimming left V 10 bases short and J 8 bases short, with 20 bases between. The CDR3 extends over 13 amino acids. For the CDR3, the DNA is TGTGCCACCGAACAACCGTGGTTTCGAGGCTACACCTTC. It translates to CATEQPWFRGYTF.

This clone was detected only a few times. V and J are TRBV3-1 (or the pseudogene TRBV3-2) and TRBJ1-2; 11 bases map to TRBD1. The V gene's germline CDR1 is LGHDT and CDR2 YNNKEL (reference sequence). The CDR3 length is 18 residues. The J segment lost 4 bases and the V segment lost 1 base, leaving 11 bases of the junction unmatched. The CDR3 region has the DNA TGTGCCAGCAGCCAAGCTGTGGGACAGGGGGGTATCCTCTATGGCTACACCTTC. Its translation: CASSQAVGQGGILYGYTF.

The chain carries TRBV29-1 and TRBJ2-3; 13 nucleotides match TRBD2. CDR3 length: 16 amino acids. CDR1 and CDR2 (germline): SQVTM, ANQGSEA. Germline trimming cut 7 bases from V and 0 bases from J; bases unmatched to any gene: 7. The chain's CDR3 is CSGTSGGSSSTDTQYF. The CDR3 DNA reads TGCAGCGGGACTAGCGGGGGTTCATCTAGCACAGATACGCAGTATTTT.

The CDR3 DNA sequence: TGTGCCAGCAGCTTCCTACAGGGGGCGAGAGGCTACACCTTC. Translating gives CASSFLQGARGYTF. The chain joins TRBV7-2 to TRBJ1-2, with 9 nucleotides matching TRBD1. V shed 3 bases and J 8 bases; nucleotides not matched to a gene: 7. The CDR3 extends over 14 amino acids. Looked up from germline, CDR1 is SGHTA and CDR2 is FQGNSA.

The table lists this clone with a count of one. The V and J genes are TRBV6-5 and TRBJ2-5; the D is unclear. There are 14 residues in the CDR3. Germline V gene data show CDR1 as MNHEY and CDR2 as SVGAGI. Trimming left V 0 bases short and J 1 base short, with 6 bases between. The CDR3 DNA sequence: TGTGCCAGCAGTTACTCGAACGGCCAAGAGACCCAGTACTTC. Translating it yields CASSYSNGQETQYF.

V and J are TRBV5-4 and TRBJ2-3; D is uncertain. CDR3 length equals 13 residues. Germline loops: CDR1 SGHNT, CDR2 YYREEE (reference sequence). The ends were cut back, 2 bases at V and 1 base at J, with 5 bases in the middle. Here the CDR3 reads CASSFRGTDTQYF. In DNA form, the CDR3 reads TGTGCCAGCAGCTTTCGAGGCACAGATACGCAGTATTTT.

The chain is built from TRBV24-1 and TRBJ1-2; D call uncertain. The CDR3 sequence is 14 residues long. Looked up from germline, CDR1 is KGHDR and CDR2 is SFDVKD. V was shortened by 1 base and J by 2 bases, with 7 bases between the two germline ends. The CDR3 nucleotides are TGTGCCACCAGTGATTTTGCGGGGAACTATGGCTACACCTTC. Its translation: CATSDFAGNYGYTF.

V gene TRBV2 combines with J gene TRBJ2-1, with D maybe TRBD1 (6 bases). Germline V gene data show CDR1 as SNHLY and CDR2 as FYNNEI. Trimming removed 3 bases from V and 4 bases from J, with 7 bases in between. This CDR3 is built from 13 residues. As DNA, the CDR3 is TGTGCCAGCAGTGAGGACAGTTACAATGAGCAGTTCTTC. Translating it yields CASSEDSYNEQFF.

CDR3 sequence reads: CASSQGGQINEKLFF. The CDR3 nucleotides read TGTGCCAGCAGCCAAGGCGGGCAGATTAATGAAAAACTGTTTTTT. The rearrangement links TRBV3-1 (or the pseudogene TRBV3-2) to TRBJ1-4; unclear D gene. The CDR3 length is 15 residues. Trimming removed 1 base at V and 4 bases at J, with 10 bases between. Germline V lookup: CDR1 LGHDT, CDR2 YNNKEL (reference sequence).

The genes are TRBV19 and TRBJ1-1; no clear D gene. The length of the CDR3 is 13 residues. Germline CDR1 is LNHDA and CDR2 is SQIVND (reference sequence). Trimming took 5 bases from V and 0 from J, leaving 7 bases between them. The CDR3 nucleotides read TGTGCCAGTAGTTTCCAGATGAACACTGAAGCTTTCTTT. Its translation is CASSFQMNTEAFF.

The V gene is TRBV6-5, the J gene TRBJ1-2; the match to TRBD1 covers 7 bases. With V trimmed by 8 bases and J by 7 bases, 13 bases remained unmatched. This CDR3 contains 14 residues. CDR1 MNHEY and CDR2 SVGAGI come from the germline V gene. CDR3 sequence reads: CASGLGASGGGYTF. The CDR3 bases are TGTGCCAGCGGGCTGGGGGCATCAGGGGGTGGCTACACCTTC.

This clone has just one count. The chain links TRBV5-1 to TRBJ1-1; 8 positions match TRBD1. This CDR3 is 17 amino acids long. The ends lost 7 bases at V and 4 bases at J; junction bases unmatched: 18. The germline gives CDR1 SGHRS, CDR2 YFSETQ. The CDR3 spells CASRSFNRGRSGTEAFF. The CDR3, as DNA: TGCGCCAGCCGGTCCTTCAACAGGGGGAGGAGCGGCACTGAAGCTTTCTTT. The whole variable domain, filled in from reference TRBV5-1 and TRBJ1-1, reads KAGVTQTPRYLIKTRGQQVTLSCSPISGHRSVSWYQQTPGQGLQFLFEYFSETQRNKGNFPGRFSGRQFSNSRSEMNVSTLELGDSALYLCASRSFNRGRSGTEAFFGQGTRLTVV.

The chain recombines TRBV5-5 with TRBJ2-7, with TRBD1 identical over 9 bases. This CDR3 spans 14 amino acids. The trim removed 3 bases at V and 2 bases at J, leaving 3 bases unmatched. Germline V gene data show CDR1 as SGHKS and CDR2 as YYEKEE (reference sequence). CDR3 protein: CASSYRDRAYEQYF. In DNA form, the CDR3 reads TGTGCCAGCAGCTACCGGGACAGGGCCTACGAGCAGTACTTC. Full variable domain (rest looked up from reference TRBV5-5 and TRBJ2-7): DAGVTQSPTHLIKTRGQQVTLRCSPISGHKSVSWYQQVLGQGPQFIFQYYEKEERGRGNFPDRFSARQFPNYSSELNVNALLLGDSALYLCASSYRDRAYEQYFGPGTRLTVT.

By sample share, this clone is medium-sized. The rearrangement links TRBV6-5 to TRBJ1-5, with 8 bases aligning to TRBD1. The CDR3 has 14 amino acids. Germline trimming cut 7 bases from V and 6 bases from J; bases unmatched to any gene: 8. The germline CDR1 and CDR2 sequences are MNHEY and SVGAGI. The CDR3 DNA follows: TGTGCCAGCATGGAGCAGGGGGCTGTTCAGCCCCAGCATTTT. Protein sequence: CASMEQGAVQPQHF.

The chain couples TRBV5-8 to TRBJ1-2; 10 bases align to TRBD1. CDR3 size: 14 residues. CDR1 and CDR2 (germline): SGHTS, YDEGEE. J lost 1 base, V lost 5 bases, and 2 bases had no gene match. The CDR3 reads CASRRTGGNYGYTF. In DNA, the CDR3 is TGTGCCAGCAGAAGGACAGGGGGTAACTATGGCTACACCTTC.